The clone carrying this T cell receptor (beta chain) was recorded a few times. The germline V gene encodes CDR1 MGHRA and CDR2 YSYEKL. The V gene end was trimmed by 0 bases and the J gene end by 9 bases; junction bases not matched to a gene: 12. This CDR3 is built from 17 residues. The whole isolated RNA underwent reverse transcription, so sequencing captured expressed TCRB transcripts. Produced via immunoSEQ multiplex PCR; TCRdb's table is partial and in-frame only. This table holds over 100,000 clones, almost 40% found once. These data are taken from a study of beta chain features in type 1 diabetes.

The sequencing sample was made of stem cell memory CD4+ T cells from blood. The chain recombines TRBV4-1 with TRBJ2-1, with 9 bases identical to TRBD2. The sequence derives from a woman younger than 35 in good health. Here the CDR3 DNA reads TGCGCCAGCAGCCAAGAAAGAGTCGGCGGGAGGGCCCCTGAGCAGTTCTTC. Amino acid sequence: CASSQERVGGRAPEQFF.